The rows below give T cell receptor beta chains drawn from one sample of a study of blood T cell repertoires in COVID-19. The method was immunoSEQ multiplex PCR; TCRdb's version includes in-frame clones alone and lacks a portion of them. The sample has roughly 140,000 clones; 80% are singletons. The specimen sequenced was peripheral blood. The receptor source for this set is a man aged 55 to 69 with active or convalescent COVID-19. The CDR3 runs from the conserved cysteine through the conserved F or W. The D gene is left open where the match is weak. Not every row has a clone size; where given, it reads once, few, many or a size class.

D gene	clone size	V gene	J gene	CDR3 protein	CDR3 DNA
-	-	TRBV24-1	TRBJ1-2	CATSDPRGSNYGYTF	TGTGCCACCAGTGACCCCCGCGGAAGCAACTATGGCTACACCTTC
-	few	TRBV3-1/TRBV3-2	TRBJ1-5	CASSQRGNQPQHF	TGTGCCAGCAGCCAGCGGGGGAATCAGCCCCAGCATTTT
-	-	TRBV11-1	TRBJ2-1	CASSLALKGAEQFF	TGTGCCAGCAGCTTAGCGCTTAAGGGAGCTGAGCAGTTCTTC
TRBD1	few	TRBV19	TRBJ1-6	CASSNRGLSPLHF	TGTGCCAGTAGTAATAGGGGGCTGTCACCCCTCCACTTT
-	-	TRBV27	TRBJ2-1	CASGIQSSYNEQFF	TGTGCCAGCGGTATACAGAGCTCCTACAATGAGCAGTTCTTC
TRBD1	-	TRBV7-3	TRBJ2-3	CASSAQGAGDTQYF	TGTGCCAGCAGCGCCCAGGGGGCAGGAGATACGCAGTATTTT
-	-	TRBV9	TRBJ2-5	CASSPSSQETQYF	TGTGCCAGCAGCCCCTCGTCCCAAGAGACCCAGTACTTC
-	-	TRBV19	TRBJ1-2	CASSISIQGVDYGYTF	TGTGCCAGTAGCATATCTATTCAGGGTGTGGACTATGGCTACACCTTC
-	-	TRBV12-3/TRBV12-4	TRBJ1-5	CASRQGGNQPQHF	TGTGCCAGCAGACAGGGCGGCAATCAGCCCCAGCATTTT
-	-	TRBV12-3/TRBV12-4	TRBJ2-3	CASSRTITDTQYF	TGTGCCAGCAGCCGGACAATCACAGATACGCAGTATTTT
TRBD1	few	TRBV28	TRBJ1-5	CASSRYSTGTGSNQPQHF	TGTGCCAGCAGTCGATACTCTACCGGGACAGGTAGCAATCAGCCCCAGCATTTT
-	-	TRBV19	TRBJ1-4	CASSNSRVPNEKLFF	TGTGCCAGTAGTAACTCCCGGGTCCCCAACGAAAAACTGTTTTTT
-	-	TRBV28	TRBJ2-1	CASRAPGTSPYNEQFF	TGTGCCAGCAGAGCCCCCGGGACTTCCCCCTACAATGAGCAGTTCTTC
-	-	TRBV7-2	TRBJ2-7	CASSLDWTNEQYF	TGTGCCAGCAGCTTAGACTGGACAAACGAGCAGTACTTC
-	few	TRBV28	TRBJ1-1	CASSLSTEAFF	TGTGCCAGCAGTTTGAGTACTGAAGCTTTCTTT
TRBD1	-	TRBV7-2	TRBJ1-1	CASSGNRGNTEAFF	TGTGCCAGCAGCGGAAACAGGGGTAACACTGAAGCTTTCTTT
TRBD2	once	TRBV20-1	TRBJ2-1	CSASGTSGTNEQFF	TGCAGTGCTAGTGGGACTAGCGGGACCAATGAGCAGTTCTTC
-	few	TRBV3-1/TRBV3-2	TRBJ1-4	CASSQTFTRVEGEKLFF	TGTGCCAGCAGCCAGACCTTCACCAGGGTGGAGGGTGAAAAACTGTTTTTT
TRBD2	-	TRBV18	TRBJ2-2	CASSPTLAGGPDTGELFF	TGTGCCAGCTCACCAACACTAGCGGGAGGGCCGGACACCGGGGAGCTGTTTTTT
TRBD2	-	TRBV10-3	TRBJ2-7	CAISGGTSDEQYF	TGTGCCATCAGTGGCGGGACTAGCGACGAGCAGTACTTC
-	few	TRBV27	TRBJ2-7	CASSFFGDSYEQYF	TGTGCCAGCAGTTTCTTCGGAGACTCCTACGAGCAGTACTTC
TRBD2	-	TRBV4-2	TRBJ2-1	CASSDGTSGRHEQFF	TGTGCCAGCAGCGACGGGACTAGCGGGAGGCATGAGCAGTTCTTC
-	-	TRBV10-3	TRBJ2-5	CAISDSTGKETQYF	TGTGCCATCAGTGACTCGACAGGTAAAGAGACCCAGTACTTC